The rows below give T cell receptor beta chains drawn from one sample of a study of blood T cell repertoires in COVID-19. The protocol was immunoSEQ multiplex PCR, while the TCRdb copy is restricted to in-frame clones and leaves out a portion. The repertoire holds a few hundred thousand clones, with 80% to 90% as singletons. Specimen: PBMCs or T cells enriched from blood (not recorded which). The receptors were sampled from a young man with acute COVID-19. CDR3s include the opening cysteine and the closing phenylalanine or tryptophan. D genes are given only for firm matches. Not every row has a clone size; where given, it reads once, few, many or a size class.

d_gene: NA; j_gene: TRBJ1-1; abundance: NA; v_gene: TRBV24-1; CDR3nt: TGTGCCACCTCGGACACCTTCGGGACTGAAGCTTTCTTT; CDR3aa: CATSDTFGTEAFF
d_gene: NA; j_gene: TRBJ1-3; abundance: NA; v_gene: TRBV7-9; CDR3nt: TGTGCCAGCAGCTTAGAGGGGTACACCATATATTTT; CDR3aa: CASSLEGYTIYF
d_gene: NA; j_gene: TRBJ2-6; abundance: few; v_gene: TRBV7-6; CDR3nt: TGTGCCAGCAGCCTAGGAGTCTCTGGGGCCAACGTCCTGACTTTC; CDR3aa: CASSLGVSGANVLTF
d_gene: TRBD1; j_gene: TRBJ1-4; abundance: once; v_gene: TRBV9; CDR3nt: TGTGCCAGCAGCCAAGGGACAGGGCCAGGAAAACTGTTTTTT; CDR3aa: CASSQGTGPGKLFF
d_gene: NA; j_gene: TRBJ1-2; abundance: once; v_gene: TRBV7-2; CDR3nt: TGTGCCAGCAGCGTACAGATAAATGATGGCTACACCTTC; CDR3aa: CASSVQINDGYTF
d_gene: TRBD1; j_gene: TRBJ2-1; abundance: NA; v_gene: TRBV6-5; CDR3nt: TGTGCCAGCAAAACAGGGGGCTGGAATGAGCAGTTCTTC; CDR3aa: CASKTGGWNEQFF
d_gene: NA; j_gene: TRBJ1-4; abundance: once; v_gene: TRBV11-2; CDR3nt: TGTGCCAGCAGCCCCGAGCCAGGGGCAGGGAAGAAACTGTTTTTT; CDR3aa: CASSPEPGAGKKLFF
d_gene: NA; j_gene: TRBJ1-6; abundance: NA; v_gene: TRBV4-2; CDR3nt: TGTGCCAGCAGCCTTTCCGCGGGGGAAATTTCACCCCTCCACTTT; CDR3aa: CASSLSAGEISPLHF
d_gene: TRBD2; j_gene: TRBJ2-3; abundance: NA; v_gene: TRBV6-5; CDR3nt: TGTGCCAGCAGTAGCGGGAGTTGGACAGATACGCAGTATTTT; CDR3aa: CASSSGSWTDTQYF
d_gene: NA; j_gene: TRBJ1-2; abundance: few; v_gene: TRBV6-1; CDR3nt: TGTGCCAGCAGTGATATCGGCAGGGATCATGGCTACACCTTC; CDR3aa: CASSDIGRDHGYTF
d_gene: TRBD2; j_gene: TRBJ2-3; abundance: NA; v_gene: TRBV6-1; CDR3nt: TGTGCCAGCAGTGAAGCGCGGGCAAGGACTAGCGGGAGGGCCGGTACGCAGTATTTT; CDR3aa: CASSEARARTSGRAGTQYF
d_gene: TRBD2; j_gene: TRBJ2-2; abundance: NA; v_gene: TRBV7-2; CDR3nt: TGTGCCAGCAGCCAGCTCACTAGCGGGAGGGCCGGCGGGGAGCTGTTTTTT; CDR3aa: CASSQLTSGRAGGELFF
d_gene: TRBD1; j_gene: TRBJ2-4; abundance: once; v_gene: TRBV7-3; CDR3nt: TGTGCCAGCAGCTTACTATCTCGGGGACAGGGAGGTGACATTCAGTACTTC; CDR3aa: CASSLLSRGQGGDIQYF
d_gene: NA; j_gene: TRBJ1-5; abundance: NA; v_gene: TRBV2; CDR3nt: TGTGCCAGCAGCGTACGATCAGGGTTGGGGCAGCCCCAGCATTTT; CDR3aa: CASSVRSGLGQPQHF
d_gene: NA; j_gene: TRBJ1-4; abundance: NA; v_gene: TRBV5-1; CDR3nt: TGTGCCAGCAGCCAGGTAGGAGAAAAACTGTTTTTT; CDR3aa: CASSQVGEKLFF
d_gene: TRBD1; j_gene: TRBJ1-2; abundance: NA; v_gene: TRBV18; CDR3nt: TGTGCCAGCTCATCCAGGACAGGGGAAATAAGGGGCTACACCTTC; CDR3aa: CASSSRTGEIRGYTF
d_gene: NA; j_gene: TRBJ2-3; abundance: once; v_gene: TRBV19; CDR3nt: TGTGCCAGCGGTAGTTTCTGGGCGCCGGATACGCAGTATTTT; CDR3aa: CASGSFWAPDTQYF
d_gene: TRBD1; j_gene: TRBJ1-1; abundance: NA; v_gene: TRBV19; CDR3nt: TGTGCCAGTAGACCGGACAGGGTGAACACTGAAGCTTTCTTT; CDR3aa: CASRPDRVNTEAFF
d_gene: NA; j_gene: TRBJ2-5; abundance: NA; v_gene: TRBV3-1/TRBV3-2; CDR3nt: TGTGCCAGTCGGGGGAGCGGAGAGACCCAGTACTTC; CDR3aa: CASRGSGETQYF
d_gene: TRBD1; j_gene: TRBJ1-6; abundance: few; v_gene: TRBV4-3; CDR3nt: TGCGCCAGCAGCCAAGGGGGACAGAATTATAATTCACCCCTCCACTTT; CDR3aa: CASSQGGQNYNSPLHF
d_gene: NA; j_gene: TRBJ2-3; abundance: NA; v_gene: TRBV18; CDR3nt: TGTGCCAGCTCACCACTAGCAGATACGCAGTATTTT; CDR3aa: CASSPLADTQYF
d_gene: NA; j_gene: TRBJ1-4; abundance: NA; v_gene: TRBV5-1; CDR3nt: TGTGCCAGCAGTTTGGAACCGGGATCTAATGAAAAACTGTTTTTT; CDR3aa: CASSLEPGSNEKLFF
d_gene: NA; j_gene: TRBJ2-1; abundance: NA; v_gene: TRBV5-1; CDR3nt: TGTGCCAGCAGCTTGGAAGCTTTGAGCTCCTACAATGAGCAGTTCTTC; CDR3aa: CASSLEALSSYNEQFF
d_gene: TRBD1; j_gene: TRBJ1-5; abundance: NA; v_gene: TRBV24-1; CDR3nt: TGTGCCACCAGTGACATCCGGACAGGGGACAATCAGCCCCAGCATTTT; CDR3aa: CATSDIRTGDNQPQHF
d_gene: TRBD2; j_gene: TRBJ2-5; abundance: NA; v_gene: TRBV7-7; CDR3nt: TGTGCTAGCAGCGGCATGGGGCTAGCGGGAGGGGAGACCCAGTACTTC; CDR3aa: CASSGMGLAGGETQYF
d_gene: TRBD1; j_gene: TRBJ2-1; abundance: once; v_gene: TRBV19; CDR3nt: TGTGCCAGTACCGACCGGACAGGGAAATACAATGAGCAGTTCTTC; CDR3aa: CASTDRTGKYNEQFF
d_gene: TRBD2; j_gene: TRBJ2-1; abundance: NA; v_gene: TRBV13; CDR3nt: TGTGCCAGCAGCCTACGAGGACTAGCGGGAGTTTACGAGCAGTTCTTC; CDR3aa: CASSLRGLAGVYEQFF
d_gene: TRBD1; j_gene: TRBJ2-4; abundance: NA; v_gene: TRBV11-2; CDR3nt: TGTGCCAGCAGCTTAAGAACCGGGACAGCAAACTTC; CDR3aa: CASSLRTGTANF
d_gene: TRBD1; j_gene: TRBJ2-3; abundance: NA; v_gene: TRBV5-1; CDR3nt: TGCGCCAGCAGCTCGACAGGGGCGGATACGCAGTATTTT; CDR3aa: CASSSTGADTQYF
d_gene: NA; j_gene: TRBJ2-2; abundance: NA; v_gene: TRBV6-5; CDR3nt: TGTGCCAGCAGTTACTCGATCCTGCAGACCGGGGAGCTGTTTTTT; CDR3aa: CASSYSILQTGELFF
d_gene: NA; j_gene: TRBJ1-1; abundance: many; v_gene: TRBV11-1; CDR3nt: TGTGCCAGCAGCTTCGGGGAAAGAGGCACTGAAGCTTTCTTT; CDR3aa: CASSFGERGTEAFF
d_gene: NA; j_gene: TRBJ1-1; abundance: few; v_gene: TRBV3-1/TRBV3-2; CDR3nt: TGTGCCAGCAGCCAGGGGGCGCACACTGAAGCTTTCTTT; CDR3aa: CASSQGAHTEAFF
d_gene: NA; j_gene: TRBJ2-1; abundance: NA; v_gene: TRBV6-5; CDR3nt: TGTGCCAGCATCCTAACGGGGGTCAATGAGCAGTTCTTC; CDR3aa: CASILTGVNEQFF
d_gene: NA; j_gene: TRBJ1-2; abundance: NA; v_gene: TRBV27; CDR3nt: TGTGCCAGCAGTTATTTGGGTAGCGGAGAGGGCTACACCTTC; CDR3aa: CASSYLGSGEGYTF
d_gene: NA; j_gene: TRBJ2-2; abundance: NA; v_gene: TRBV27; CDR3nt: TGTGCCAGCAGGTGGGGGCAACAGAACACCGGGGAGCTGTTTTTT; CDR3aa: CASRWGQQNTGELFF
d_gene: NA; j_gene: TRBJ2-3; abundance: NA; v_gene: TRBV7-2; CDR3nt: TGTGCCAGCAGTTTGGAGGGGCGGGTAGATACGCAGTATTTT; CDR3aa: CASSLEGRVDTQYF
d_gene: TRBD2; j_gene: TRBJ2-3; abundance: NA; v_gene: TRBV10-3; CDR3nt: TGTGCCATCAGTGAGCGCTCTAGCGGGAGGGCCGCAGATACGCAGTATTTT; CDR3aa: CAISERSSGRAADTQYF
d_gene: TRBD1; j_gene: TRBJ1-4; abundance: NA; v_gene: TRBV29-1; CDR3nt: TGCAGCGTCCACAGGGGAACTAATGAAAAACTGTTTTTT; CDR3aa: CSVHRGTNEKLFF
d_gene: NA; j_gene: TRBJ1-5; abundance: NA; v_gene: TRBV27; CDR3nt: TGTGCCAGCAGTTTCGCACGTGCGGGGATTGGCAATCAGCCCCAGCATTTT; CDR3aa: CASSFARAGIGNQPQHF
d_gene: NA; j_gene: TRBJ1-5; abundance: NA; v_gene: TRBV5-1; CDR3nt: TGTGCCAGCAGCGCGACGGGAGATAGCAATCAGCCCCAGCATTTT; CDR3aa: CASSATGDSNQPQHF
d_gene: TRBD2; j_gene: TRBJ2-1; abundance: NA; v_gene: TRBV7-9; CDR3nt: TGTGCCAGCAGCTTACGGGACTACATGAATGAGCAGTTCTTC; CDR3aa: CASSLRDYMNEQFF
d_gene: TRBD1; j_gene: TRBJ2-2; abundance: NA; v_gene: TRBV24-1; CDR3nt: TGTGCTTCGGGAGGACAGGGGGCGCGTACCGGGGAGCTGTTTTTT; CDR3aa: CASGGQGARTGELFF
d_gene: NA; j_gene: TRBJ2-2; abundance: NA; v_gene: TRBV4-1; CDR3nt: TGCGCCAGCAGCCAAGTGCAGGGGAACACCGGGGAGCTGTTTTTT; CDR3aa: CASSQVQGNTGELFF
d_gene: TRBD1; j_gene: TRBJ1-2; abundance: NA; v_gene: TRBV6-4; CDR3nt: TGTGCCAGCAGCCCCGCCGAAGGGGGCTGGGGCTACACCTTC; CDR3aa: CASSPAEGGWGYTF
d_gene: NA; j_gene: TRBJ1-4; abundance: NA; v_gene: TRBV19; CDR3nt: TGTGCCAGTAGTCGGGGGGTGGCAACTAATGAAAAACTGTTTTTT; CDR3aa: CASSRGVATNEKLFF
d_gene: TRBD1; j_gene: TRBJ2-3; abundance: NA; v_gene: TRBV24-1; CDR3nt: TGTGCCACCAGTCCTAGGACAGGTGGGGTCAACACAGATACGCAGTATTTT; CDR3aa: CATSPRTGGVNTDTQYF
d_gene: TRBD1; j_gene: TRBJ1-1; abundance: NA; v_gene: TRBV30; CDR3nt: TGTGCCTGGAGTGGACCGGACAGGGGGCTGGCTGAAGCTTTCTTT; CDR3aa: CAWSGPDRGLAEAFF
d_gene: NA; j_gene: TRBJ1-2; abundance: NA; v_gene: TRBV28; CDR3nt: TGTGCCAGCCGGACACGGAGTACGGCGGGGGGAGTTGGCTATGGCTACACCTTC; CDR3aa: CASRTRSTAGGVGYGYTF
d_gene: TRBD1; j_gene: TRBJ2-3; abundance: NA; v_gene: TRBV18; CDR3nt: TGTGCCAGCTCGCCCCAGGGGGCTGGGGCAGATACGCAGTATTTT; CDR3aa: CASSPQGAGADTQYF
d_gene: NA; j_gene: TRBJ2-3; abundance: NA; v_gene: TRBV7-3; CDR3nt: TGTGCCAGCAGCTTATCAACGGGAGTCACAGATACGCAGTATTTT; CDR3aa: CASSLSTGVTDTQYF
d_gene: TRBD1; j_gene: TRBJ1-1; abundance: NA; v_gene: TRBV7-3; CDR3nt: TGTGCCACCTTAGGACCGGGACAGGGACTGAACACTGAAGCTTTCTTT; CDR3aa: CATLGPGQGLNTEAFF
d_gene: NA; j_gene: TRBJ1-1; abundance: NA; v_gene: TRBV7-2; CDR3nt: TGTGCCAGCAGCTTGCCGACAGAACCCCGGGCTTTCTTT; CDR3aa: CASSLPTEPRAFF